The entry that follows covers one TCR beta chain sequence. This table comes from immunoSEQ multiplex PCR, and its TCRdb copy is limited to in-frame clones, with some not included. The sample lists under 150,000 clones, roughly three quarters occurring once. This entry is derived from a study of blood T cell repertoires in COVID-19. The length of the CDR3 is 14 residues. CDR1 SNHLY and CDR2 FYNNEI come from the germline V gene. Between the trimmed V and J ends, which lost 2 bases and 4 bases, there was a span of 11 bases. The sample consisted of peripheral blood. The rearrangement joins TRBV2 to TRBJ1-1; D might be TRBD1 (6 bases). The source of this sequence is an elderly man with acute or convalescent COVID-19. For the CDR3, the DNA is TGTGCCAGCAGTGAACCCACAGGGCGCACTGAAGCTTTCTTT. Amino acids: CASSEPTGRTEAFF.